One sample yielded the 2 T cell receptor beta chains listed below, sequenced in a study of T cell responses to AZD1222 COVID-19 vaccine. Only in-frame clones appear in the TCRdb table, and some are missing; sequencing was by immunoSEQ multiplex PCR. The table includes 130,000 to 150,000 clones, under 95% detected once. Sequencing used peripheral blood, obtained on day 0 of AZD1222 vaccination. These receptors all stem from an adult in good health.

This clone was found once. V usage is TRBV5-5 and J usage is TRBJ2-1; TRBD2 matches 12 bases. The CDR3 sequence is 15 residues long. V was pared by 0 bases and J by 9 bases, with 4 bases of the junction left unmatched. CDR1 and CDR2 (germline): SGHKS, YYEKEE (reference sequence). CDR3 bases: TGTGCCAGCAGCTTGGTAACTAGCGGGAGGAGTGAGCAGTTCTTC. The encoded protein is CASSLVTSGRSEQFF.

This clone was seen just once. The rearrangement uses TRBV3-1 (or the pseudogene TRBV3-2) and TRBJ2-6; D gene uncertain. The V gene lost 4 bases and the J gene lost 0 bases, with 10 bases spanning the gap. This CDR3 comprises 16 residues. Looked up from germline, CDR1 is LGHDT and CDR2 is YNNKEL (reference sequence). The CDR3 loop is CASSRGRTSGANVLTF. CDR3 DNA sequence: TGTGCCAGCAGCCGGGGTCGCACCTCTGGGGCCAACGTCCTGACTTTC.